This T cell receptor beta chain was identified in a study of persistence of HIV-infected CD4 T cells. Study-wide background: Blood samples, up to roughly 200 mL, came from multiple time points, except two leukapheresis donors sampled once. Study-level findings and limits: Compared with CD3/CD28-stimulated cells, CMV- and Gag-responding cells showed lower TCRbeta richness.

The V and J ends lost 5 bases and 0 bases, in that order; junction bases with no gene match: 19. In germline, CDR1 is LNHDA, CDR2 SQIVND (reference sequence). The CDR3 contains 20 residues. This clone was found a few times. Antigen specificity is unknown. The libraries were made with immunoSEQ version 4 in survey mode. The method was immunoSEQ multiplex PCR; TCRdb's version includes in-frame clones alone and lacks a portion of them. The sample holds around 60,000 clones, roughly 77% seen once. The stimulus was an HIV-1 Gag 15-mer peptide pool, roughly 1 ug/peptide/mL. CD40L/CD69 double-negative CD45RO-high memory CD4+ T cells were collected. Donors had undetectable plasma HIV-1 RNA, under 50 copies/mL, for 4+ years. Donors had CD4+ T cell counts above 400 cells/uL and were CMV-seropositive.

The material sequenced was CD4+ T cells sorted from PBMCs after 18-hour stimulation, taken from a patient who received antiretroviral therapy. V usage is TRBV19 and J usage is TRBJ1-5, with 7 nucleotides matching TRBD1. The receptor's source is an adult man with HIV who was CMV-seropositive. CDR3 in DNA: TGTGCCAGTAGTCTACTCCCGAGGGGGCGGGCAGAAGGTAGCAATCAGCCCCAGCATTTT. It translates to CASSLLPRGRAEGSNQPQHF.